This entry lists 10 T cell receptor beta chains sequenced from one sample in a study of CD8+CD57+ T cells in acquired aplastic anemia. CDR3 and TCR beta VDJ profiling relied on genomic DNA as the template. TCRdb re-called the reads with MiXCR, one entry per CDR3 protein. The data hold hundreds of thousands of distinct CDR3 sequences, with approximately 56% observed a single time. The sequenced sample was sorted CD4+, CD8+, or CD8+CD57+ T cells (not recorded which) from PBMCs. The receptors come from a human donor with severe aplastic anemia or a healthy control (not recorded which).

The chain carries TRBV19 and TRBJ2-5; 11 nucleotides match TRBD1. Germline V gives CDR1 LNHDA, CDR2 SQIVND (reference sequence). The CDR3 is 17 residues long. J gave up 1 base and V 1 base, and 5 bases lay outside the gene matches. CDR3 coding DNA: TGTGCCAGTAGTATAGTCTTCGGACAGGGGGCCCAAGAGACCCAGTACTTC. Translating it yields CASSIVFGQGAQETQYF.

This clonotype was observed once. J is TRBJ2-5 and V is TRBV6-6, with 11 nucleotides matching TRBD2. The CDR3 sequence is 14 residues long. CDR1 and CDR2 (germline): MNHNY, SVGAGI (reference sequence). V was pared by 6 bases and J by 3 bases, with 3 bases of the junction left unmatched. In DNA form, the CDR3 reads TGTGCCAGCAGAACGACTAGCGGGGAAGAGACCCAGTACTTC. This translates into CASRTTSGEETQYF.

This rearrangement joins TRBV3-1 to TRBJ2-3; tentatively, D is TRBD2 (6 bases). CDR3 length: 16 residues. V shed 1 base and J shed 2 bases, with 13 bases lying between them. The V gene's germline CDR1 is LGHDT and CDR2 YNNKEL (reference sequence). The CDR3 spells CASSQVAGSNTDTQYF. For the CDR3, the DNA is TGTGCCAGCAGCCAAGTCGCCGGGAGTAACACAGATACGCAGTATTTT.

This clonotype was recorded many times. This sequence joins TRBV3-1 and TRBJ2-7; 14 nucleotides agree with TRBD2. Germline-derived CDR1 and CDR2 are LGHDT and YNNKEL (reference sequence). Trimming took 1 base from V and 5 from J; bases not matched to a gene: 1. The CDR3 runs 15 residues. CDR3 nucleotide sequence: TGTGCCAGCAGCCAAGGGACTAGCGGGGGGAACGAGCAGTACTTC. It translates to CASSQGTSGGNEQYF.

The chain carries TRBV7-2 and TRBJ2-1, with 9 bases that match TRBD2. V was clipped by 4 bases and J by 12 bases; unmatched bases: 10. The CDR3 runs 14 residues. The V gene's germline CDR1 is SGHTA and CDR2 FQGNSA. CDR3 sequence: CASSSGPAGGGQFF. Written as DNA, the CDR3 is TGTGCCAGCAGCTCGGGACCAGCGGGAGGCGGGCAGTTCTTC.

Concerning this clonotype itself: One end of the junction fails to match germline, which may point to a read error. The chain recombines TRBV20-1 with TRBJ1-1; D call uncertain. The CDR3 covers 13 residues. Germline CDR1 DFQATT, CDR2 SNEGSKA (reference sequence). CDR3 amino acids: CSARDQRNAEAFF. The CDR3 DNA is TGCAGTGCTAGAGATCAGCGGAACGCTGAAGCTTTCTTT.

This sequence joins TRBV7-9 and TRBJ2-3, with a tentative D call TRBD2 (5 bases). From germline, CDR1 is SEHNR and CDR2 FQNEAQ (reference sequence). The CDR3 runs to 16 residues. The V end lost 5 bases, the J end lost 5 bases, and 20 bases lay between the germline ends. The chain's CDR3 is CASSRPGWGVVDTQYF. CDR3 bases: TGTGCCAGCAGCCGACCTGGTTGGGGAGTTGTAGATACGCAGTATTTT.

The chain couples TRBV7-6 to TRBJ2-7; D gene uncertain. CDR3 length: 13 amino acids. With 4 bases removed from V and 3 bases from J, the gap between germline ends came to 10 bases. CDR1 and CDR2 from the germline V gene are SGHVS and FNYEAQ. CDR3 in DNA: TGTGCCAGCAGCTCCGGACCGAACTACGAGCAGTACTTC. This gives the protein CASSSGPNYEQYF.

This rearrangement joins TRBV6-2 or TRBV6-3 to TRBJ2-2; no clear D. Germline CDR1 MNHEY, CDR2 SVGEGT. V gave up 5 bases and J gave up 1 base, with 11 bases separating them. The CDR3 is 15 residues long. The CDR3 reads CASSPRAGNTGELFF. The CDR3 bases are TGTGCCAGCAGTCCACGGGCAGGGAACACCGGGGAGCTGTTTTTT.

The gene calls are TRBV20-1 and TRBJ1-1, with 9 bases that match TRBD1. V lost 6 bases, J lost 4 bases, and 6 bases stayed unmatched. Germline V gene sequence: CDR1 DFQATT, CDR2 SNEGSKA (reference sequence). The CDR3 runs to 13 residues. This chain's CDR3 is CSARTGDVTEAFF. The DNA of the CDR3 is TGCAGTGCAAGGACAGGGGATGTCACTGAAGCTTTCTTT.